The 19 T cell receptor beta chains reported below all come from one sample, sequenced in a study of metastatic and nonmetastatic thyroid tumors. TCRdb re-clonotyped the PCR reads via MiXCR. The sample includes around 40,000 clones, roughly 12% seen only once; the top ten take more than 9%. No patient had received any treatment before thyroid surgery. The sample comprised blood. All receptors come from a female donor with papillary thyroid cancer or a benign thyroid nodule (not recorded which). Some clones in this sample may be carry-over from other donors' samples.

The sample holds many counts of this clone. The gene calls are TRBV20-1 and TRBJ2-3; TRBD1 is a possible D gene (6 bases). The CDR3 covers 16 residues. The germline gives CDR1 DFQATT, CDR2 SNEGSKA (reference sequence). V was pared by 6 bases and J by 2 bases, with 21 bases between. DNA for the CDR3: TGCAGTGCCATACCGATCACAGGGCTTCTCACAGATACGCAGTATTTT. Translation: CSAIPITGLLTDTQYF.

Sample share makes this clone medium-sized. The rearrangement links TRBV6-1 to TRBJ1-5; TRBD1 agrees at 7 bases. This CDR3 has 15 residues. The germline gives CDR1 MNHNS, CDR2 SASEGT. V was pared by 6 bases and J by 3 bases, with 8 bases of the junction left unmatched. CDR3 region: CASSMTGLNNQPQHF. DNA of the CDR3: TGTGCCAGCAGCATGACAGGGCTAAACAATCAGCCCCAGCATTTT.

Ten or more counts support this clone. Other DNA sequences of this sample code for an identical CDR3. The V gene is TRBV11-1, the J gene TRBJ2-7; D remains ambiguous. Germline loops: CDR1 SGHAT, CDR2 FQDESV (reference sequence). The CDR3 has 16 residues. The ends were cut back, 4 bases at V and 0 bases at J, with 16 bases in the middle. The CDR3 region is CASSSPWGQSSYEQYF. The CDR3 nucleotides read TGTGCCAGCAGCTCCCCCTGGGGTCAAAGCTCCTACGAGCAGTACTTC.

There are many counts of this clone. This chain links TRBV3-1 with TRBJ1-2; D remains unclear. Deletions cut 0 bases from V and 8 bases from J, with 7 bases between. CDR3 length: 12 residues. The V gene's germline CDR1 is LGHDT and CDR2 YNNKEL (reference sequence). CDR3 amino acids: CASSQERIGYTF. The CDR3 region has the DNA TGTGCCAGCAGCCAAGAGAGGATCGGCTACACCTTC.

This clone was seen ten or more times. This chain uses TRBV5-1 with TRBJ1-1; 8 bases match TRBD1. In germline, CDR1 is SGHRS, CDR2 YFSETQ. This CDR3 spans 13 amino acids. With V trimmed by 4 bases and J by 4 bases, 3 bases remained unmatched. The CDR3 coding sequence is TGCGCCAGCAGCAATACAGGGGGCACTGAAGCTTTCTTT. It specifies CASSNTGGTEAFF. Full variable domain (missing parts from reference TRBV5-1 and TRBJ1-1): KAGVTQTPRYLIKTRGQQVTLSCSPISGHRSVSWYQQTPGQGLQFLFEYFSETQRNKGNFPGRFSGRQFSNSRSEMNVSTLELGDSALYLCASSNTGGTEAFFGQGTRLTVV.

This clone was observed many times. This rearrangement joins TRBV7-3 to TRBJ2-5; 12 bases align to TRBD2. J gave up 3 bases and V 1 base, and 12 bases lay outside the gene matches. CDR3 size: 19 residues. Germline V gives CDR1 SGHTA, CDR2 FQGTGA. CDR3 bases: TGTGCCAGCAGCTTAAAAGGCTCTATGCTAGCGGGGGGGAAAGAGACCCAGTACTTC. This translates into CASSLKGSMLAGGKETQYF.

This clone was counted at least ten times. CDR3 region: CASSLDSNYGYTF. The DNA for the CDR3 is TGTGCCAGCAGCTTGGACAGTAACTATGGCTACACCTTC. The chain uses TRBV7-3 and TRBJ1-2; maybe TRBD1 (6 bases). This CDR3 has 13 amino acids. Trimming removed 3 bases at V and 1 base at J, with 6 bases between. CDR1 is SGHTA and CDR2 is FQGTGA in the germline V gene. Variable domain in full (rest from reference TRBV7-3 and TRBJ1-2): GAGVSQTPSNKVTEKGKYVELRCDPISGHTALYWYRQSLGQGPEFLIYFQGTGAADDSGLPNDRFFAVRPEGSVSTLKIQRTERGDSAVYLCASSLDSNYGYTFGSGTRLTVV.

This clone has at least ten counts. V and J are TRBV28 and TRBJ2-3; D might be TRBD2 (5 bases). The germline V gene encodes CDR1 MDHEN and CDR2 SYDVKM. Trimming shortened V by 11 bases and J by 3 bases, and 15 bases separated the two germline ends. The CDR3 has 13 residues. The DNA for the CDR3 is TGTGCCGGCGGAACGGGATGGACAGATACGCAGTATTTT. It is translated as CAGGTGWTDTQYF.

This clone occurred many times. This chain joins TRBV12-5 and TRBJ2-1, with D maybe TRBD2 (6 bases). The CDR3 contains 15 residues. Germline V CDR1 and CDR2: LGHNT, FRNRAP. V gave up 5 bases and J gave up 7 bases, with 18 bases separating them. The CDR3 DNA reads as TGTGCTAGTGGTCCCGGTCCGGGGGACGTGAATGAGCAGTTCTTC. Protein product: CASGPGPGDVNEQFF. The entire variable domain, with the rest obtained from reference TRBV12-5 and TRBJ2-1, is as follows: DARVTQTPRHKVTEMGQEVTMRCQPILGHNTVFWYRQTMMQGLELLAYFRNRAPLDDSGMPKDRFSAEMPDATLATLKIQPSEPRDSAVYFCASGPGPGDVNEQFFGPGTRLTVL.

This clone was seen repeatedly, ten times or more. This chain joins TRBV19 and TRBJ2-5; D uncertain. Germline values: CDR1 LNHDA, CDR2 SQIVND (reference sequence). The CDR3 has 13 amino acids. Trimming left V 1 base short and J 4 bases short, with 7 bases between. DNA of the CDR3: TGTGCCAGTAGTATAGGTTCGAGAGAGACCCAGTACTTC. As protein: CASSIGSRETQYF.

This clone was seen only a few times. The CDR3 here is CASSRGQGYGYTF. The CDR3 DNA follows: TGTGCCAGTAGTAGGGGGCAGGGCTATGGCTACACCTTC. This chain joins TRBV19 and TRBJ1-2, with a possible D match to TRBD1 (6 bases). The CDR3 has 13 amino acids. The V and J ends lost 4 bases and 4 bases respectively, with 10 bases between them. Germline values: CDR1 LNHDA, CDR2 SQIVND (reference sequence).

Only a few counts were recorded for this clone. V is TRBV28 and J is TRBJ2-1, with D perhaps TRBD1 or TRBD2 (5 bases each). V was clipped by 6 bases and J by 6 bases, with 15 bases between them. The CDR3 spans 14 residues. Looked up from germline, CDR1 is MDHEN and CDR2 is SYDVKM. The CDR3, as DNA: TGTGCCAGCAGGTTACCGGGACCCTCCAATGAGCAGTTCTTC. Translation gives CASRLPGPSNEQFF.

In its sample, this clone was seen many times. The gene calls are TRBV12-3 or TRBV12-4 and TRBJ1-5; tentatively, D is TRBD1 (6 bases). This CDR3 is built from 14 residues. Trimming shortened V by 6 bases and J by 3 bases, and 12 bases separated the two germline ends. The CDR3 nucleotides are TGTGCCAGCAGGCTCAGGGGATCCAATCAGCCCCAGCATTTT. The encoded protein is CASRLRGSNQPQHF.

This clone was observed many times. This rearrangement joins TRBV29-1 to TRBJ1-1; possible D gene TRBD1, 5 bases. The CDR3 totals 12 residues. V lost 4 bases and J lost 0, with 6 bases in between. Looked up from germline, CDR1 is SQVTM and CDR2 is ANQGSEA. CDR3 region: CSVGQLNTEAFF. CDR3 bases: TGCAGCGTTGGACAGCTGAACACTGAAGCTTTCTTT.

The sample holds many counts of this clone. This chain uses TRBV6-1 with TRBJ2-5, with 9 positions matching TRBD1. CDR1 and CDR2 (germline): MNHNS, SASEGT. The CDR3 runs 13 residues. After removal of 5 bases from V and 7 bases from J, the junction contained 5 bases not matched to a gene. CDR3 residues: CASSSDRGATQYF. The CDR3 nucleotides read TGTGCCAGCAGTTCAGACAGGGGGGCGACCCAGTACTTC.

This clone was recorded at least ten times. J is TRBJ1-5 and V is TRBV19; a possible D gene is TRBD1 (6 bases). The CDR3 consists of 13 residues. CDR1 and CDR2 from the germline V gene are LNHDA and SQIVND (reference sequence). V lost 5 bases and J lost 4, with 9 bases in between. In DNA form, the CDR3 reads TGTGCCAGTAGTTGGACAGAGAATCAGCCCCAGCATTTT. It is translated as CASSWTENQPQHF.

This clone was observed many times. This may stem from a read error, because a much larger clone lies one nucleotide away. The same CDR3 arises from other DNA sequences in this sample as well. The chain has TRBV2 and TRBJ2-2; TRBD2 is a possible D gene (5 bases). The germline V and J ends were trimmed by 4 bases and 1 base, with 10 bases remaining between them. Germline CDR1 SNHLY, CDR2 FYNNEI. The CDR3 has 15 residues. The CDR3 is CASSGTGRNTGELFF. DNA for the CDR3: TGTGCCAGCAGTGGAACGGGGAGGAACACCGGGGAGCTGTTTTTT.

This clone came up many times. This sequence joins TRBV10-2 and TRBJ1-6; D possibly corresponds to TRBD1 (5 bases). Germline CDR1 reads WSHSY; CDR2 reads SAAADI. This CDR3 region has 13 residues. With 7 bases removed from V and 9 bases from J, the gap between germline ends came to 13 bases. The CDR3 nucleotides read TGCGCCAGCACTGGGGGAGATGGTTCACCCCTCCACTTT. Protein product: CASTGGDGSPLHF.

This clone was picked up a small number of times. The junction does not match germline at one end; this may be a read error. The chain joins TRBV28 to TRBJ2-5, with 7 bases fitting TRBD1. Germline V gene data show CDR1 as MDHEN and CDR2 as SYDVKM. This CDR3 has 18 amino acids. As DNA, the CDR3 is TGTGCCGGCAGTCCGACGACCCCGGACAGGCGGCTGAGAGAGACCCAGTACTTC. Translation: CAGSPTTPDRRLRETQYF.